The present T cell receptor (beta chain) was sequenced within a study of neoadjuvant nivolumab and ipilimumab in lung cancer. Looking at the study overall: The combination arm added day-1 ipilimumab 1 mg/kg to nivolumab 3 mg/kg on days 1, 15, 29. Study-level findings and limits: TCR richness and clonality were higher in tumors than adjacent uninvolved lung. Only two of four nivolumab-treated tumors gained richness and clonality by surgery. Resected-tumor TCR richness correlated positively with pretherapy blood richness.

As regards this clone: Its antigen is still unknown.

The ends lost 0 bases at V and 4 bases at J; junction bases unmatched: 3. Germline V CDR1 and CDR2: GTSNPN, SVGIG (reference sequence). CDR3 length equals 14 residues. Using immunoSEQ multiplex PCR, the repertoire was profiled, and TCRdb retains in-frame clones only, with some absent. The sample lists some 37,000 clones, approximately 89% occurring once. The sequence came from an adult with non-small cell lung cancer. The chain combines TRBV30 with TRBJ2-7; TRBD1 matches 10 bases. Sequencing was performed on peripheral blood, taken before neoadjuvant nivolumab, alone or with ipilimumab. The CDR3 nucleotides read TGTGCCTGGAGTGTACTGGACAGGGGGTACGAGCAGTACTTC. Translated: CAWSVLDRGYEQYF.